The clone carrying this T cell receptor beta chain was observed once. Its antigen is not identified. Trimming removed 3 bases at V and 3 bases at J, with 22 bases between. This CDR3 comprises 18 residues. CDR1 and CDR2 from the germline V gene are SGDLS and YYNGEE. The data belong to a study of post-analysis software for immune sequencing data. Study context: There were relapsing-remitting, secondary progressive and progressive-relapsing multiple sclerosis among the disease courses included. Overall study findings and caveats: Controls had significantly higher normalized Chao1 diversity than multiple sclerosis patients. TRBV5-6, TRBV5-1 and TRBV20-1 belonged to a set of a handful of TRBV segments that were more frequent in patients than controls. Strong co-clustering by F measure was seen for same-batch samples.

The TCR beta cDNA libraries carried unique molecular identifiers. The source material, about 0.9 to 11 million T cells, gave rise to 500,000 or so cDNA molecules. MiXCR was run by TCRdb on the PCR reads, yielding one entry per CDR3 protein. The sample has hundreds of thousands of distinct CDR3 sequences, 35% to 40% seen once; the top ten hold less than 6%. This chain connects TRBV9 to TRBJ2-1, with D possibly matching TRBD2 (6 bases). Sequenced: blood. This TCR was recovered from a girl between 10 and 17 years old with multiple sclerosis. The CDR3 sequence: CASSDPRDSTLYYNEQFF. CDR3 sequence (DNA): TGTGCCAGCAGCGATCCCCGGGACTCCACTCTATACTACAATGAGCAGTTCTTC.